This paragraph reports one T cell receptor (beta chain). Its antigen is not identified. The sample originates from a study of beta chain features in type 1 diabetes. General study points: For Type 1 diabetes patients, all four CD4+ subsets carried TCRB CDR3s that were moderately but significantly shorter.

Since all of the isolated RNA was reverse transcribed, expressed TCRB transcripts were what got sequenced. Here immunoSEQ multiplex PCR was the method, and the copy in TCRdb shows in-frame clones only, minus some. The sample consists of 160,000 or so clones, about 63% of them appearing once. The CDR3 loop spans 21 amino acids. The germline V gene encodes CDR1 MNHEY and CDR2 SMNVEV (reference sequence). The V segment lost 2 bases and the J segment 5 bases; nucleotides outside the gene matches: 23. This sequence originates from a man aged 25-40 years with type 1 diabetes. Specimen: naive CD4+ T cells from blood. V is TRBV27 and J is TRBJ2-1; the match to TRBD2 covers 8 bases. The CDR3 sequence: CASSLQGVSPIGGVRHNEQFF. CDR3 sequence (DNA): TGTGCCAGCAGTTTACAAGGAGTCAGCCCCATCGGGGGGGTTCGCCACAATGAGCAGTTCTTC.